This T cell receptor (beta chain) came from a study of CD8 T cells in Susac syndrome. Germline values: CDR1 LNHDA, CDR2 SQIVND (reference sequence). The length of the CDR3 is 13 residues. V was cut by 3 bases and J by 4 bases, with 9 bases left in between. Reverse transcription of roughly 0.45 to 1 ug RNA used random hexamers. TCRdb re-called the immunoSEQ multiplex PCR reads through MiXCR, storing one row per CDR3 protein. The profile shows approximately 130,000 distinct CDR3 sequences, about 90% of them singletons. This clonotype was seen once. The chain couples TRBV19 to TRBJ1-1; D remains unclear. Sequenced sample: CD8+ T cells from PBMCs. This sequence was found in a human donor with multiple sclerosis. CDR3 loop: CASSIGEPTEAFF. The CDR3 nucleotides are TGTGCCAGTAGTATCGGGGAGCCCACTGAAGCTTTCTTT.